This TCR beta chain is from a study of radiotherapy plus CTLA-4 blockade in lung cancer. Study-level findings and limits: Blood TCR clones of tumor origin expanded after radiotherapy plus ipilimumab.

Libraries were prepared by immunoSEQ multiplex PCR; TCRdb keeps only in-frame clonotypes and omits some of them. The table records 80,000 or so clones, roughly 79% of them present only once. CDR1 MNHNY and CDR2 SVGAGI come from the germline V gene (reference sequence). Germline trimming cut 0 bases from V and 1 base from J; bases unmatched to any gene: 5. The length of the CDR3 is 16 residues. Worth noting for this clone: Its cognate antigen is unknown.

The sequence derives from a human donor with non-small cell lung cancer who had a partial response to radiotherapy plus ipilimumab. Some clones in this sample may be carry-over from other donors' samples. The starting material was peripheral blood, obtained from a patient treated with radiotherapy plus ipilimumab. The V gene is TRBV6-6, the J gene TRBJ1-1; the match to TRBD1 covers 7 bases. Written as DNA, the CDR3 is TGTGCCAGCAGTTACTCCCGGACAGGTCGGAACACTGAAGCTTTCTTT. Its translation is CASSYSRTGRNTEAFF.